Sequencing of this TCR beta chain was carried out in a study of T cell responses to AZD1222 COVID-19 vaccine. Findings of the study overall: The number of AZD1222 recipients seropositive at baseline was only five to seven. Clonal diversity may have been underestimated in mostly white British donors. Reports say nearly half of spike-specific TCRs go after unmutated variant regions. A rise in Spike-specific TCR breadth and depth followed two AZD1222 doses.

The CDR3 is made up of 14 amino acids. V lost 2 bases and J 2 bases, leaving 9 bases between the germline ends. CDR1 and CDR2 (germline): MNHEY, SMNVEV (reference sequence). Here immunoSEQ multiplex PCR was the method, and the copy in TCRdb shows in-frame clones only, minus some. The sample lists around 96,000 clones, about 86% occurring once. On this clone itself: Its antigen is currently unknown.

This chain connects TRBV27 to TRBJ1-2; D possibly corresponds to TRBD1 (6 bases). The specimen was peripheral blood, collected 28 days after the second AZD1222 dose. The receptor was isolated from an adult who received the AZD1222 COVID-19 vaccine. The CDR3 nucleotides read TGTGCCAGCAGTTTAAGGACAGACAACTATGGCTACACCTTC. It specifies CASSLRTDNYGYTF.